The entry below gives a single T cell receptor beta chain sequence along with its context. J lost 2 bases, V lost 10 bases, and 7 bases had no gene match. CDR3 length equals 14 residues. The V gene's germline CDR1 is WSHSY and CDR2 SAAADI. This sample was included in a study of control samples from healthy donors and cancer patients. Assay: immunoSEQ multiplex PCR; the TCRdb copy retains only in-frame clones and omits some. The sample records some 150,000 clones, about 95% being singletons. The sample consisted of PBMCs. The sequence was obtained from a man aged 60-69 years with colorectal cancer. This chain links TRBV10-2 with TRBJ1-5; 8 positions agree with TRBD1. The CDR3 is CATLGQGGNQPQHF. CDR3 in DNA: TGCGCCACCCTCGGACAGGGAGGCAATCAGCCCCAGCATTTT.